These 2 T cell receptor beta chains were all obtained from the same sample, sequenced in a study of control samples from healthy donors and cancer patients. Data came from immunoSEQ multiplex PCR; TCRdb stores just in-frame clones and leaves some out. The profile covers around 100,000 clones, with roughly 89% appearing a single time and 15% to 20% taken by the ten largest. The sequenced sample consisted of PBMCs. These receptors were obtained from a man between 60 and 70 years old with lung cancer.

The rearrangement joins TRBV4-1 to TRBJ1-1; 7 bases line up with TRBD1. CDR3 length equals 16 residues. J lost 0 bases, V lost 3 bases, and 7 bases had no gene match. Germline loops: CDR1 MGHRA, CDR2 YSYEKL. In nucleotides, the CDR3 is TGCGCCAGCAGCCACACCCCTACAGGGGTGAACACTGAAGCTTTCTTT. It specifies CASSHTPTGVNTEAFF.

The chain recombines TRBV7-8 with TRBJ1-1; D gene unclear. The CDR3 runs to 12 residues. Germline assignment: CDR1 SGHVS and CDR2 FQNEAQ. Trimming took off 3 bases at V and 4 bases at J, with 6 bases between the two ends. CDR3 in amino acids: CASSFPPTEAFF. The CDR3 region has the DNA TGTGCCAGCAGCTTTCCCCCCACTGAAGCTTTCTTT.